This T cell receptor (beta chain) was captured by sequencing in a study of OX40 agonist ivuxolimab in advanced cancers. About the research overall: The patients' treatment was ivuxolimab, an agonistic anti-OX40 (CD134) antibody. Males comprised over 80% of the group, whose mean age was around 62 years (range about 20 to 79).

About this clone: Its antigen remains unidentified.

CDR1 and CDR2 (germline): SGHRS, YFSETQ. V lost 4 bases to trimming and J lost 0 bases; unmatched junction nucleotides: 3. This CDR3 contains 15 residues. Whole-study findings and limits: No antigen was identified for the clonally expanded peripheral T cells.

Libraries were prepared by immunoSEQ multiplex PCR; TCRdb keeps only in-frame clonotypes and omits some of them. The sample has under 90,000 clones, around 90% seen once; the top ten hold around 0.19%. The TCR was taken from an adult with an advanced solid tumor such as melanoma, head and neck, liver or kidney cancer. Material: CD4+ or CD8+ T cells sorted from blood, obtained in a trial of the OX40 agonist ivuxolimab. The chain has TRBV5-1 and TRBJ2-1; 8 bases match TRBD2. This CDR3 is CASSVSGSSYNEQFF. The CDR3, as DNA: TGCGCCAGCAGCGTCAGCGGGAGCTCCTACAATGAGCAGTTCTTC.